The entry below gives a single TCR beta chain sequence along with its context. What it binds is unknown. TCRdb keeps only in-frame clones here, not all; method: immunoSEQ multiplex PCR. The sample records some 47,000 clones, approximately 80% being singletons. This entry comes from a study of early stage breast cancer tumors. General study points: Tumor and normal breast were distinguished via blood comparison in about 90% of the 16 patients.

V was cut by 0 bases and J by 0 bases, with 7 bases left in between. Germline CDR1 SGHKS, CDR2 YYEKEE (reference sequence). This CDR3 comprises 15 residues. Material: blood. The receptor was isolated from a person aged 45-60 years with breast cancer. The gene calls are TRBV5-5 and TRBJ2-4; D possibly corresponds to TRBD2 (5 bases). The CDR3 sequence is CASSLDGGAKNIQYF. The CDR3 nucleotides read TGTGCCAGCAGCTTGGATGGAGGAGCCAAAAACATTCAGTACTTC.